The 21 T cell receptor beta chains given below trace back to one sample, sequenced in a study of CD8+ T cells in alopecia areata (dated by TCRdb to 2017 to 2018). The library was built by means of the immunoSEQ multiplex PCR assay. To provide template for TCR sequencing, every sample had RNA extracted and reverse transcribed into cDNA. TCRdb took over this immuneACCESS table, retaining in-frame rearrangements with V and J assigned. Such tables are incomplete; in checked studies, under half of the missing clones stem from an unresolved V gene, and the remainder is unexplained. A total of about 110,000 clones appear in this sample, 45% to 60% of them only once. The ten largest clones take up around 25% of the sample. Sequenced input: NKG2D-low CD8+ T cells sorted from blood. What the cell subset or site label conveys for this sample: sorted CD8+ NKG2D-low blood T cells. The receptors come from a human donor with alopecia areata.

The chain joins TRBV29-1 to TRBJ2-7; the match to TRBD2 covers 14 bases. The junction had 4 bases not matched to a gene; V was cut back by 5 bases and J by 7 bases. Germline V gives CDR1 SQVTM, CDR2 ANQGSEA. This CDR3 has 13 residues. The CDR3 DNA reads as TGCAGCGTTAGGACTAGCGGGAGGTTTGAGCAGTACTTC. Amino acid sequence: CSVRTSGRFEQYF.

The V call is TRBV7-9, the J call TRBJ2-7; 9 bases map to TRBD1. Germline CDR1 SEHNR, CDR2 FQNEAQ (reference sequence). J gave up 7 bases and V 5 bases, and 6 bases lay outside the gene matches. The CDR3 has 13 amino acids. CDR3: CASSLGDRAEQYF. The CDR3 nucleotides read TGTGCCAGCAGCCTCGGGGACAGGGCTGAGCAGTACTTC.

The V and J genes are TRBV28 and TRBJ2-7; 12 nucleotides match TRBD2. Trimming took 6 bases from V and 3 from J; bases not matched to a gene: 6. This CDR3 is built from 15 residues. Germline V gene lookup returns CDR1 MDHEN and CDR2 SYDVKM. CDR3 nucleotide sequence: TGTGCCAGCAGCGGACTAGCGGGAAACGACTACGAGCAGTACTTC. Its protein is CASSGLAGNDYEQYF.

The chain uses TRBV27 and TRBJ1-2; 7 nucleotides match TRBD1. The CDR3 contains 16 residues. The germline V gene encodes CDR1 MNHEY and CDR2 SMNVEV (reference sequence). J gave up 7 bases and V 3 bases, and 14 bases lay outside the gene matches. The CDR3 DNA sequence: TGTGCCAGCAGTTTGAAGGGTCGACAGGGAGAGACTGGCTACACCTTC. Encoded protein: CASSLKGRQGETGYTF.

A word on this clone: Other DNA sequences of this sample code for an identical CDR3. The chain has TRBV9 and TRBJ1-1; perhaps TRBD1 as D (5 bases). There are 13 residues in the CDR3. The V and J ends lost 0 bases and 5 bases respectively, with 8 bases between them. Germline assignment: CDR1 SGDLS and CDR2 YYNGEE. The CDR3 bases are TGTGCCAGCAGCGTAGTCTCAGGGACTGAAGCTTTCTTT. It codes for CASSVVSGTEAFF.

V usage is TRBV4-1 and J usage is TRBJ1-5, with D tentatively TRBD1 (5 bases). The V gene's germline CDR1 is MGHRA and CDR2 YSYEKL. The V end lost 5 bases, the J end lost 2 bases, and 7 bases lay between the germline ends. The CDR3 runs to 13 residues. CDR3 coding DNA: TGCGCCAGCAGCGCGACAGGCAATCAGCCCCAGCATTTT. It encodes CASSATGNQPQHF.

This clone was seen more than once but under ten times. The rearrangement links TRBV7-9 to TRBJ2-4; 9 positions agree with TRBD1. Germline assignment: CDR1 SEHNR and CDR2 FQNEAQ (reference sequence). The CDR3 covers 14 residues. Trimming removed 1 base from V and 7 bases from J; junction bases left unmatched: 2. The CDR3 bases are TGTGCCAGCAGCTTAGACAGGGGGCTGAACATTCAGTACTTC. Amino acids: CASSLDRGLNIQYF.

This clone appeared a few times. The chain couples TRBV25-1 to TRBJ1-1; a weak D match, TRBD1 (5 bases). CDR3 length: 12 residues. Germline assignment: CDR1 MGHDK and CDR2 SYGVNS. V was trimmed by 6 bases and J by 4 bases, leaving 9 bases between them. The chain's CDR3 is CASSRASTEAFF. The CDR3 DNA sequence: TGTGCCAGCAGCAGGGCTTCCACTGAAGCTTTCTTT.

This clone was picked up one time. This chain joins TRBV4-2 and TRBJ2-1, with D possibly being TRBD2 (5 bases). V dropped 0 bases and J dropped 7 bases, with 7 bases sitting between them. The germline gives CDR1 LGHNA, CDR2 YNFKEQ. The CDR3 consists of 13 residues. CDR3 DNA sequence: TGTGCCAGCAGCCAAGACCTAGCTAATGAGCAGTTCTTC. Translation gives CASSQDLANEQFF.

J is TRBJ2-3 and V is TRBV5-1; unclear D gene. The CDR3 is 15 amino acids. Germline V gives CDR1 SGHRS, CDR2 YFSETQ. V was trimmed by 0 bases and J by 0 bases, leaving 8 bases between them. The CDR3 DNA reads TGCGCCAGCAGCTTGGTTAGACCCAGCACAGATACGCAGTATTTT. Its protein is CASSLVRPSTDTQYF. The whole variable domain, remainder taken from reference TRBV5-1 and TRBJ2-3, is KAGVTQTPRYLIKTRGQQVTLSCSPISGHRSVSWYQQTPGQGLQFLFEYFSETQRNKGNFPGRFSGRQFSNSRSEMNVSTLELGDSALYLCASSLVRPSTDTQYFGPGTRLTVL.

With respect to this clone: The junction departs from the called germline gene at one end, perhaps through a read error. This chain uses TRBV29-1 with TRBJ2-1; TRBD1 aligns across 9 bases. Germline assignment: CDR1 SQVTM and CDR2 ANQGSEA. The CDR3 sequence is 15 residues long. CDR3 nucleotide sequence: TGCAGCGTCACCGGGACAGGGTCTTCCTACAATGAACAGTTCTTC. Amino acid sequence: CSVTGTGSSYNEQFF.

This clone was seen a few times. This sequence joins TRBV19 and TRBJ2-1; 9 bases match TRBD2. The CDR3 contains 17 residues. Germline lookup yields CDR1 LNHDA and CDR2 SQIVND (reference sequence). J was trimmed by 6 bases and V by 2 bases; bases with no gene match: 11. For the CDR3, the DNA is TGTGCCAGTAGTATACCATCAGCGGGGGGCGGTGCCAATGAGCAGTTCTTC. Its translation: CASSIPSAGGGANEQFF.

This clone occurred a few times. V gene TRBV2 combines with J gene TRBJ2-1, with 9 bases fitting TRBD1. This CDR3 has 14 residues. The ends lost 6 bases at V and 6 bases at J; junction bases unmatched: 6. Germline-derived CDR1 and CDR2 are SNHLY and FYNNEI. This CDR3 is CASRGTGSRNEQFF. The CDR3 DNA reads TGTGCCAGCAGGGGGACAGGGAGTCGCAATGAGCAGTTCTTC.

The chain is built from TRBV28 and TRBJ2-1; no definite D call. The germline V gene has CDR1 MDHEN and CDR2 SYDVKM. This CDR3 is 14 amino acids long. The V gene lost 4 bases and the J gene lost 4 bases, with 11 bases spanning the gap. For the CDR3, the DNA is TGTGCCAGCAGTTCTGGGGATTATTACAATGAGCAGTTCTTC. It yields the protein CASSSGDYYNEQFF.

The chain is built from TRBV7-2 and TRBJ2-1, with 9 bases matching TRBD2. CDR3 length: 15 amino acids. Germline V lookup: CDR1 SGHTA, CDR2 FQGNSA. J gave up 6 bases and V 0 bases, and 3 bases lay outside the gene matches. Here the CDR3 DNA reads TGTGCCAGCAGCTTAGCGGCTAGCGGGGTCAATGAGCAGTTCTTC. As protein: CASSLAASGVNEQFF. Looking up the rest from reference TRBV7-2 and TRBJ2-1 gives the full variable domain: GAGVSQSPSNKVTEKGKDVELRCDPISGHTALYWYRQSLGQGLEFLIYFQGNSAPDKSGLPSDRFSAERTGGSVSTLTIQRTQQEDSAVYLCASSLAASGVNEQFFGPGTRLTVL.

V is TRBV7-8 and J is TRBJ2-4; TRBD2 matches 11 bases. Germline V gene sequence: CDR1 SGHVS, CDR2 FQNEAQ. The length of the CDR3 is 17 residues. V was clipped by 1 base and J by 3 bases; unmatched bases: 5. The CDR3 loop is CASSLDPGTSGKNIQYF. The CDR3 nucleotides are TGTGCCAGCAGCTTAGACCCCGGGACTAGCGGCAAAAACATTCAGTACTTC.

J is TRBJ1-6 and V is TRBV27, with TRBD1 matching 9 bases. The CDR3 contains 14 residues. Germline trimming cut 7 bases from V and 6 bases from J; bases unmatched to any gene: 4. Germline V gene sequence: CDR1 MNHEY, CDR2 SMNVEV (reference sequence). DNA for the CDR3: TGTGCCAGCACGGACAGGGGCCTTAATTCACCCCTCCACTTT. It encodes CASTDRGLNSPLHF.

The chain joins TRBV29-1 to TRBJ2-5; unclear D gene. Between the trimmed V and J ends, which lost 0 bases and 1 base, there was a span of 9 bases. Germline-derived CDR1 and CDR2 are SQVTM and ANQGSEA. This CDR3 is built from 14 residues. The CDR3 loop is CSVEEWAIQETQYF. The CDR3 region has the DNA TGCAGCGTTGAAGAATGGGCGATCCAAGAGACCCAGTACTTC.

The chain is built from TRBV9 and TRBJ1-2; 9 bases align to TRBD1. The CDR3 sequence is 16 residues long. Germline lookup yields CDR1 SGDLS and CDR2 YYNGEE. With V trimmed by 0 bases and J by 1 base, 4 bases remained unmatched. CDR3 in DNA: TGTGCCAGCAGCGTAGCCCCGACAGGGGGTAACTATGGCTACACCTTC. Translation gives CASSVAPTGGNYGYTF.

V is TRBV5-6 and J is TRBJ2-2; tentative D call: TRBD1 (6 bases). V lost 0 bases to trimming and J lost 6 bases, with 12 bases between them. Germline values: CDR1 SGHDT, CDR2 YYEEEE. The CDR3 is 15 amino acids. The CDR3 sequence: CASSLARDNAGELFF. In nucleotides, the CDR3 is TGTGCCAGCAGCTTGGCGAGGGACAACGCCGGGGAGCTGTTTTTT.

The rearrangement links TRBV25-1 to TRBJ2-7, with D hard to call. This CDR3 has 13 residues. Germline assignment: CDR1 MGHDK and CDR2 SYGVNS. V dropped 1 base and J dropped 0 bases, with 4 bases sitting between them. In DNA form, the CDR3 reads TGTGCCAGCAGTGAATTGGCCTCCTACGAGCAGTACTTC. Amino acid sequence: CASSELASYEQYF.